Given below is one T cell receptor beta chain in context. This specimen belongs to a study of long-term antiretroviral therapy in people with HIV. Researchers report immunoSEQ v3.0 was run at survey level. Clones were sequenced by immunoSEQ multiplex PCR, and TCRdb holds only the in-frame ones, with some missing. The sample lists approximately 30,000 clones; 65% to 85% were seen once. Samples held 1-10 million cryopreserved PBMC before DNA extraction. Trimming left V 0 bases short and J 7 bases short, with 7 bases between. The CDR3 contains 12 residues. Looked up from germline, CDR1 is MNHNY and CDR2 is SVGAGI (reference sequence).

Sequenced here: unsorted PBMCs, sampled about 2.7 years after starting antiretroviral therapy. The chain links TRBV6-6 to TRBJ2-7; D unresolved. The source of this sequence is a man between 25 and 39 years old with HIV. The CDR3 DNA follows: TGTGCCAGCAGTTACTCGGAAGGGGAGCAGTACTTC. Translated, it gives CASSYSEGEQYF.